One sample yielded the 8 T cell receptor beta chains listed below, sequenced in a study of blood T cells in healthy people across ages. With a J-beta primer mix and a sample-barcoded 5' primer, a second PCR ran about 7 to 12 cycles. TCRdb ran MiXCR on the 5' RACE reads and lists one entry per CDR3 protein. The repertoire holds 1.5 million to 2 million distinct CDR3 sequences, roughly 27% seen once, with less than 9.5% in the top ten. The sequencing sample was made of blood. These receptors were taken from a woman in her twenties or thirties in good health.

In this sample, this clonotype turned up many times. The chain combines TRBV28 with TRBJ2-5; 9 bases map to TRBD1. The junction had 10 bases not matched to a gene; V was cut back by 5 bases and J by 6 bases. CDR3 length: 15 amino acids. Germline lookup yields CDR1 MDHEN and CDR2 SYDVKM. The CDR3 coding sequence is TGTGCCAGCAGTCCGCAACAGGGGGCCCGGAAGACCCAGTACTTC. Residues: CASSPQQGARKTQYF.

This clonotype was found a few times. The CDR3 DNA reads TGCAGCGTTCTACCTGGCACAGGGAATCAGCCCCAGCATTTT. This codes for CSVLPGTGNQPQHF. This chain uses TRBV29-1 with TRBJ1-5, with D tentatively TRBD1 (6 bases). The V gene's germline CDR1 is SQVTM and CDR2 ANQGSEA. CDR3 length: 14 amino acids. V lost 5 bases and J lost 4, with 15 bases in between.

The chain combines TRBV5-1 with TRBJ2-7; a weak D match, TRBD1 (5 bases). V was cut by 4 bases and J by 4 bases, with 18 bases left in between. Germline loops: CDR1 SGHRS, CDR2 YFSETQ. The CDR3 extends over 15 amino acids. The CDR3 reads CASSTPSGREYEQYF. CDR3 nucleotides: TGCGCCAGCAGCACCCCTTCGGGCAGGGAATACGAGCAGTACTTC.

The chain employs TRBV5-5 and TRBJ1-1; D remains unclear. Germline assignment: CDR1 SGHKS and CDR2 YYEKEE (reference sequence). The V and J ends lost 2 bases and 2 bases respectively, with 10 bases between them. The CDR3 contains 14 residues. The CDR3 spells CASSFAVFNTEAFF. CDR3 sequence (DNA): TGTGCCAGCAGCTTTGCGGTTTTCAACACTGAAGCTTTCTTT.

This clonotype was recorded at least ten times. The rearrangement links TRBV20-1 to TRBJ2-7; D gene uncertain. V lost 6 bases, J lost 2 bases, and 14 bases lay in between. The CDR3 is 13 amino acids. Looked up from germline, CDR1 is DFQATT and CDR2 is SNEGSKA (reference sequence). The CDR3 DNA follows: TGCAGTGCCGTCAGGACCGGAACCTACGAGCAGTACTTC. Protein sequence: CSAVRTGTYEQYF.

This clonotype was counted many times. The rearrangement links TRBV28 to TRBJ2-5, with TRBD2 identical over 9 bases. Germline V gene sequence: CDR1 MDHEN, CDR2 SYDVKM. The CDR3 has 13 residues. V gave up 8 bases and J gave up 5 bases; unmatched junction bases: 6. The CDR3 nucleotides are TGTGCCAGCGATAGGACTAGCGAGGAGACCCAGTACTTC. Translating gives CASDRTSEETQYF.

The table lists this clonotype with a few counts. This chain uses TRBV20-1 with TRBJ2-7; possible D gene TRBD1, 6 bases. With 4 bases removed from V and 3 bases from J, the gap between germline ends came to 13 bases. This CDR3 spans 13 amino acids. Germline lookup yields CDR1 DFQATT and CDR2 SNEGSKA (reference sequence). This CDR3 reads CSATGRGIYEQYF. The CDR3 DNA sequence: TGCAGTGCTACGGGCAGGGGAATCTACGAGCAGTACTTC.

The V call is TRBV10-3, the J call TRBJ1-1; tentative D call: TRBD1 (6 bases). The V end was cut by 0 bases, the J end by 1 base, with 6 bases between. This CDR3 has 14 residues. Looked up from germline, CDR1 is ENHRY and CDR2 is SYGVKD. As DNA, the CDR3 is TGTGCCATCAGTGAGTCGGACAGGAACACTGAAGCTTTCTTT. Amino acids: CAISESDRNTEAFF.